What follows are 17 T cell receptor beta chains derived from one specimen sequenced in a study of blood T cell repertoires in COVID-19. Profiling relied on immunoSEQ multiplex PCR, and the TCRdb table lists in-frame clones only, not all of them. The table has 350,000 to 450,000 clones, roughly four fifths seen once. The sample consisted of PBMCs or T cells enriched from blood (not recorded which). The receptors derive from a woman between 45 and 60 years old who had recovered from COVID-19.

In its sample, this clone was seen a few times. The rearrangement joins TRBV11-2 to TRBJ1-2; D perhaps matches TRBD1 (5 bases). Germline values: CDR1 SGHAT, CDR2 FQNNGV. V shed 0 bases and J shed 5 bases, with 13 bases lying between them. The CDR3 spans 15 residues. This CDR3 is CASSLEPGRKYGYTF. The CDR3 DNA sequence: TGTGCCAGCAGCTTAGAGCCAGGGCGCAAATATGGCTACACCTTC.

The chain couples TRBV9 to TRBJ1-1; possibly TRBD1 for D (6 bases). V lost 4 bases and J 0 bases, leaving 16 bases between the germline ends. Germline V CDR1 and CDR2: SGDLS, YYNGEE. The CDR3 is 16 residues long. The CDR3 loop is CASSTPGEGMNTEAFF. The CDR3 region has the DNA TGTGCCAGCAGCACCCCAGGGGAAGGCATGAACACTGAAGCTTTCTTT.

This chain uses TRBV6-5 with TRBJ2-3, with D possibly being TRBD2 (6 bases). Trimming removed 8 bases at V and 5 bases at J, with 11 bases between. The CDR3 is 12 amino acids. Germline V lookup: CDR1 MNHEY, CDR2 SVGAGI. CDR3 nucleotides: TGTGCCAGCTCTTTGACTAGAGATACGCAGTATTTT. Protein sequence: CASSLTRDTQYF.

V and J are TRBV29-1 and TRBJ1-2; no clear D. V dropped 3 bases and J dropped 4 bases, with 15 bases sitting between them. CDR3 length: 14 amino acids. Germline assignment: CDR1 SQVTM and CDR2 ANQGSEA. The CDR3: CSVEEGSVSYGYTF. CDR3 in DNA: TGCAGCGTTGAGGAGGGCTCGGTTAGCTATGGCTACACCTTC. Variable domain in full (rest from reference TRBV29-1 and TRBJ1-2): SAVISQKPSRDICQRGTSLTIQCQVDSQVTMMFWYRQQPGQSLTLIATANQGSEATYESGFVIDKFPISRPNLTFSTLTVSNMSPEDSSIYLCSVEEGSVSYGYTFGSGTRLTVV.

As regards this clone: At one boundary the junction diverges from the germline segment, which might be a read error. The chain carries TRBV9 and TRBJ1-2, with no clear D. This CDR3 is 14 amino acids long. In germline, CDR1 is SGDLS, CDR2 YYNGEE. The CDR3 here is CASSVVLNWAPRAF. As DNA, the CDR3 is TGTGCCAGCAGCGTAGTCTTGAATTGGGCACCGAGGGCCTTC. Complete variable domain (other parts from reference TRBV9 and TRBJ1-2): DSGVTQTPKHLITATGQRVTLRCSPRSGDLSVYWYQQSLDQGLQFLIQYYNGEERAKGNILERFSAQQFPDLHSELNLSSLELGDSALYFCASSVVLNWAPRAFGSGTRLTVV.

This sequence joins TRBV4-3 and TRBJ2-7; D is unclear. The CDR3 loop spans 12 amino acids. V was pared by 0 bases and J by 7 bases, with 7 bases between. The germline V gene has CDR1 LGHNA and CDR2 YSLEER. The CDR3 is CASSQDPGEQYF. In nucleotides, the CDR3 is TGCGCCAGCAGCCAAGATCCCGGTGAGCAGTACTTC.

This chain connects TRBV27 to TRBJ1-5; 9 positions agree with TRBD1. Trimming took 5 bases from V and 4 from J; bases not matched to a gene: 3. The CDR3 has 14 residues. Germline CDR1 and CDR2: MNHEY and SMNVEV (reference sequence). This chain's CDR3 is CASSRDRANQPQHF. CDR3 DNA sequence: TGTGCCAGCAGTCGGGACAGGGCGAATCAGCCCCAGCATTTT.

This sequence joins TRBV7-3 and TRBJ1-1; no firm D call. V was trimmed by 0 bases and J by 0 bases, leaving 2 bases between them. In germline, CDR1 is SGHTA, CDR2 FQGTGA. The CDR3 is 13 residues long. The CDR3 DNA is TGTGCCAGCAGCTTAACCGTGAACACTGAAGCTTTCTTT. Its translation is CASSLTVNTEAFF.

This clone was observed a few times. The CDR3 region is CASSPGTGMNYGYTF. CDR3 DNA sequence: TGTGCCAGCAGCCCAGGGACAGGGATGAACTATGGCTACACCTTC. The chain employs TRBV7-2 and TRBJ1-2; 9 bases align to TRBD1. Losses at the gene ends were 5 bases for V and 2 bases for J; bases not matched to a gene: 6. CDR3 length: 15 residues. Germline CDR1 SGHTA, CDR2 FQGNSA.

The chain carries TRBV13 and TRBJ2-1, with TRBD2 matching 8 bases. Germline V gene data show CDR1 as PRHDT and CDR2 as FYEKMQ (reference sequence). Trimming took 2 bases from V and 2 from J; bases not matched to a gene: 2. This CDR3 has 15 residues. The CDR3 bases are TGTGCCAGCAGCTTATGGGGACTAGCCTACAATGAGCAGTTCTTC. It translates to CASSLWGLAYNEQFF. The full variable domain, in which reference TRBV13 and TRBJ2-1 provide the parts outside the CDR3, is AAGVIQSPRHLIKEKRETATLKCYPIPRHDTVYWYQQGPGQDPQFLISFYEKMQSDKGSIPDRFSAQQFSDYHSELNMSSLELGDSALYFCASSLWGLAYNEQFFGPGTRLTVL.

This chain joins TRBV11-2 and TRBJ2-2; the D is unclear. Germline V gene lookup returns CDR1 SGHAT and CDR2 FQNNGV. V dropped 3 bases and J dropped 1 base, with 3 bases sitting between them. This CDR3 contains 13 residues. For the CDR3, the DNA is TGTGCCAGCAGCTTCGGGAACACCGGGGAGCTGTTTTTT. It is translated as CASSFGNTGELFF.

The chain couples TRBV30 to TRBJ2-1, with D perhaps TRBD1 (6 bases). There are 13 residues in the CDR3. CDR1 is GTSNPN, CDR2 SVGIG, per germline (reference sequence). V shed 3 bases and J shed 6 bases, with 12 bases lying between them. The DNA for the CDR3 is TGTGCCTGGAGCCGCAACAGGGCCAATGAGCAGTTCTTC. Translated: CAWSRNRANEQFF.

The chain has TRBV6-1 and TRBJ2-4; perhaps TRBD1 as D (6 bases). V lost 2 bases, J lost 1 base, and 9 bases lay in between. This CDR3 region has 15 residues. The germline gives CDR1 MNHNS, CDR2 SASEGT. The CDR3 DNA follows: TGTGCCAGCAGTGAATTGGGGGCGGCCAAAAACATTCAGTACTTC. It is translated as CASSELGAAKNIQYF.

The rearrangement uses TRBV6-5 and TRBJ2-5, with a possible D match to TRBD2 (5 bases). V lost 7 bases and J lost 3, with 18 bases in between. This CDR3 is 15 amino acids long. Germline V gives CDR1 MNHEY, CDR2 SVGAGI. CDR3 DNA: TGTGCCAGCAAGAGACACGGAGGAATGGAAGAGACCCAGTACTTC. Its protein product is CASKRHGGMEETQYF.

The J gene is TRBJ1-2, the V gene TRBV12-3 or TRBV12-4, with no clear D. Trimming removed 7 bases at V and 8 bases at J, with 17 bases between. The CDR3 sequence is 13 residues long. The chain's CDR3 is CASIPRGGNGYTF. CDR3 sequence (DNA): TGTGCCAGCATCCCTCGGGGAGGGAACGGCTACACCTTC.

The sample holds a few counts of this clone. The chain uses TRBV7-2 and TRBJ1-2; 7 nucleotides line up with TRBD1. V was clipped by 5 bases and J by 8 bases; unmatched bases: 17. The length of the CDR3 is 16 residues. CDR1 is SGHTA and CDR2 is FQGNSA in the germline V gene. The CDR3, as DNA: TGTGCCAGCAGCCGTACCGGGACAGATCCACTCGGGGGCTACACCTTC. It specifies CASSRTGTDPLGGYTF.

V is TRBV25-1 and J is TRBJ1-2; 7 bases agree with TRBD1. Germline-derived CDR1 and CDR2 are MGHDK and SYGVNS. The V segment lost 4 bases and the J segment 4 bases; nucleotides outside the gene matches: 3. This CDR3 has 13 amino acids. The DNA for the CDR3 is TGTGCCAGCAGTGCCGGGACAGCCTATGGCTACACCTTC. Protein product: CASSAGTAYGYTF.